Described below is a single T cell receptor beta chain sequence and its context. TCRdb re-called the 5' RACE reads through MiXCR, storing one row per CDR3 protein. The sample shows fewer than 35,000 distinct CDR3 sequences, approximately 13% of them seen only once. The data were taken from a study of neurological immune-mediated disorders. Time point here: longitudinal time-point 2. CDR1 is DFQATT, CDR2 SNEGSKA, per germline (reference sequence). The CDR3 loop spans 17 amino acids. The V and J ends lost 6 bases and 4 bases, in that order; junction bases with no gene match: 18. The genes are TRBV20-1 and TRBJ2-3; 8 positions match TRBD2. Material for sequencing was PBMCs. The receptor was derived from a woman aged 40 to 49 in good health. CDR3 DNA: TGCAGTGCCCGGGGCGTCGTAAGCGGGAGTCTGGCAGATACGCAGTATTTT. Protein: CSARGVVSGSLADTQYF.